These T cell receptor beta chains were read from a single sample in a study of CD8+CD57+ T cells in acquired aplastic anemia. MiXCR, applied by TCRdb to the reads, yields one record per CDR3 protein. This sample has approximately 160,000 distinct CDR3 sequences, with about 48% found just once. Sequenced: sorted CD4+, CD8+, or CD8+CD57+ T cells (not recorded which) from PBMCs. The receptors were gathered from a human donor in good health. The CDR3 runs from the conserved cysteine through the conserved F or W. Each record gives: J gene, D gene, clone size, V gene, CDR3 protein, CDR3 DNA. A D gene is named only where the DNA matches it firmly. Not every row has a clone size; where given, it reads once, few, many or a size class.

j_gene: TRBJ1-5
d_gene: TRBD1
abundance: many
v_gene: TRBV20-1
CDR3aa: CSAGPGQVGDQPQHF
CDR3nt: TGCAGTGCGGGACCGGGACAGGTAGGCGATCAGCCCCAGCATTTT

j_gene: TRBJ1-5
d_gene: NA
abundance: many
v_gene: TRBV19
CDR3aa: CASGRGSYSNQPQHF
CDR3nt: TGTGCCAGCGGCAGGGGTAGCTATAGCAATCAGCCCCAGCATTTT

j_gene: TRBJ1-2
d_gene: NA
abundance: NA
v_gene: TRBV10-2
CDR3aa: CASSEGDNRYGYTF
CDR3nt: TGCGCCAGCAGTGAGGGTGACAATCGCTATGGCTACACCTTC

j_gene: TRBJ2-3
d_gene: NA
abundance: NA
v_gene: TRBV24-1
CDR3aa: CATSGRASTDTQYF
CDR3nt: TGTGCCACCAGTGGTCGCGCCAGCACAGATACGCAGTATTTT

j_gene: TRBJ2-3
d_gene: TRBD2
abundance: many
v_gene: TRBV20-1
CDR3aa: CSAAVTSGADTQYF
CDR3nt: TGCAGTGCAGCTGTCACTAGCGGGGCCGATACGCAGTATTTT

j_gene: TRBJ2-7
d_gene: NA
abundance: many
v_gene: TRBV6-5
CDR3aa: CASSSDISYEQYF
CDR3nt: TGTGCCAGCAGTTCAGACATTAGTTACGAGCAGTACTTC

j_gene: TRBJ2-5
d_gene: NA
abundance: many
v_gene: TRBV3-1
CDR3aa: CASSQVTAQETQYF
CDR3nt: TGTGCCAGCAGCCAAGTGACAGCACAAGAGACCCAGTACTTC

j_gene: TRBJ2-3
d_gene: NA
abundance: many
v_gene: TRBV2
CDR3aa: CASSYRKSDTQYF
CDR3nt: TGTGCCAGCAGTTACAGGAAATCAGATACGCAGTATTTT

j_gene: TRBJ2-1
d_gene: NA
abundance: NA
v_gene: TRBV7-9
CDR3aa: CASGLLLEQFF
CDR3nt: TGTGCCAGCGGCCTTCTTCTTGAGCAGTTCTTC

j_gene: TRBJ2-1
d_gene: TRBD2
abundance: many
v_gene: TRBV2
CDR3aa: CATERESYNEQFF
CDR3nt: TGTGCCACCGAGCGGGAGAGCTACAATGAGCAGTTCTTC

j_gene: TRBJ2-7
d_gene: TRBD2
abundance: many
v_gene: TRBV7-2
CDR3aa: CASSPGTSVYEQYF
CDR3nt: TGTGCCAGCAGCCCCGGGACTAGTGTCTACGAGCAGTACTTC

j_gene: TRBJ2-7
d_gene: TRBD1
abundance: NA
v_gene: TRBV29-1
CDR3aa: CSVERGQPYEQYF
CDR3nt: TGCAGCGTTGAAAGGGGACAGCCCTACGAGCAGTACTTC

j_gene: TRBJ2-2
d_gene: TRBD1
abundance: NA
v_gene: TRBV19
CDR3aa: CASFQDRGFRNTGELFF
CDR3nt: TGTGCCAGTTTCCAGGACAGGGGGTTTCGGAACACCGGGGAGCTGTTTTTT

j_gene: TRBJ2-4
d_gene: NA
abundance: NA
v_gene: TRBV10-3
CDR3aa: CATRALEDGNIQYF
CDR3nt: TGTGCCACCCGGGCCCTAGAGGATGGAAACATTCAGTACTTC

j_gene: TRBJ2-2
d_gene: NA
abundance: once
v_gene: TRBV19
CDR3aa: CASRLAGGYGELFF
CDR3nt: TGTGCCAGTAGGTTAGCAGGCGGTTACGGGGAGCTGTTTTTT

j_gene: TRBJ1-5
d_gene: NA
abundance: many
v_gene: TRBV9
CDR3aa: CASSVEGDNQPQHF
CDR3nt: TGTGCCAGCAGCGTAGAGGGGGACAATCAGCCCCAGCATTTT

j_gene: TRBJ1-1
d_gene: NA
abundance: many
v_gene: TRBV4-1
CDR3aa: CASSLSGVSYTEAFF
CDR3nt: TGCGCCAGCAGCCTAAGCGGGGTCAGCTACACTGAAGCTTTCTTT

j_gene: TRBJ1-4
d_gene: NA
abundance: NA
v_gene: TRBV28
CDR3aa: CASSLWRDEKLFF
CDR3nt: TGTGCCAGCAGTTTATGGCGGGATGAAAAACTGTTTTTT

j_gene: TRBJ2-1
d_gene: TRBD2
abundance: many
v_gene: TRBV6-1
CDR3aa: CASSEFRDYVFF
CDR3nt: TGTGCCAGCAGTGAATTTAGGGACTACGTATTCTTC

j_gene: TRBJ1-3
d_gene: TRBD1
abundance: many
v_gene: TRBV20-1
CDR3aa: CSASSPPHRGGNTIYF
CDR3nt: TGCAGTGCTAGTAGTCCCCCGCACAGGGGAGGAAACACCATATATTTT

j_gene: TRBJ2-3
d_gene: NA
abundance: NA
v_gene: TRBV10-2
CDR3aa: CAGRESVGFLADTQYF
CDR3nt: TGCGCCGGCCGTGAGTCAGTAGGGTTCCTGGCAGATACGCAGTATTTT

j_gene: TRBJ2-5
d_gene: NA
abundance: NA
v_gene: TRBV19
CDR3aa: CASATQGQETQYF
CDR3nt: TGTGCCAGTGCAACACAGGGTCAAGAGACCCAGTACTTC